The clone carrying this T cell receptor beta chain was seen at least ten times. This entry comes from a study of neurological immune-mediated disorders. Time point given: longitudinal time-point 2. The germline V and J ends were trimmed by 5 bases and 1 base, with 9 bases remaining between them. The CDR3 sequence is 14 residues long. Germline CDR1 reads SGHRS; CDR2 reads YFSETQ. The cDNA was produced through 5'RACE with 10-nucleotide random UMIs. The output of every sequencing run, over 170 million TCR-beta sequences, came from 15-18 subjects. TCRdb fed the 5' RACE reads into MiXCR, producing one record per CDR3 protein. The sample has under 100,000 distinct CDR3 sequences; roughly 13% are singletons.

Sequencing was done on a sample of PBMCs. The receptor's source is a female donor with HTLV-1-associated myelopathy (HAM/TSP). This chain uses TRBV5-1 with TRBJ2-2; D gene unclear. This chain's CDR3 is CASRYRGNTGELFF. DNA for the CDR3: TGCGCCAGCAGGTACCGAGGGAACACCGGGGAGCTGTTTTTT. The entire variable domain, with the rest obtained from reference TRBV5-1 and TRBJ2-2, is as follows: KAGVTQTPRYLIKTRGQQVTLSCSPISGHRSVSWYQQTPGQGLQFLFEYFSETQRNKGNFPGRFSGRQFSNSRSEMNVSTLELGDSALYLCASRYRGNTGELFFGEGSRLTVL.